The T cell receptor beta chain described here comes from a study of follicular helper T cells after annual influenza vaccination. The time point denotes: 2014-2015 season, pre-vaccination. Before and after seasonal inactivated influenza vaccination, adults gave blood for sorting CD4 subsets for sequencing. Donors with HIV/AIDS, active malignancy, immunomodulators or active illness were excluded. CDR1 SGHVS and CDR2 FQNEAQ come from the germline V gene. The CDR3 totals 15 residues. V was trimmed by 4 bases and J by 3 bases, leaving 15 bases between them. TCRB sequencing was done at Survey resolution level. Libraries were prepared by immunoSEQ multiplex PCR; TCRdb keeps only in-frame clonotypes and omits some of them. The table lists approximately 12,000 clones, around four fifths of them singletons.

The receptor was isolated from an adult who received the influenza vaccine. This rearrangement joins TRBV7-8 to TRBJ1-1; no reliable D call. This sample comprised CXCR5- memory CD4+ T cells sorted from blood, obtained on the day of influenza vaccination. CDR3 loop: CASSSTQVSYTEAFF. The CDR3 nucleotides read TGTGCCAGCAGCTCCACGCAGGTTTCTTACACTGAAGCTTTCTTT.